The T cell receptor beta chain described here comes from a study of T cell changes during pregnancy in multiple sclerosis. Clones were sequenced by immunoSEQ multiplex PCR, and TCRdb holds only the in-frame ones, with some missing. The sample shows tens of thousands of clones, 93% of them seen only once. Germline V gene lookup returns CDR1 WNHNN and CDR2 SYGVQD (reference sequence). Trimming left V 10 bases short and J 2 bases short, with 24 bases between. The CDR3 consists of 16 residues. The sample in question was peripheral blood, obtained in the second trimester of pregnancy. The gene calls are TRBV10-1 and TRBJ2-7, with a weak D call TRBD2 (6 bases). This TCR came from a female donor with multiple sclerosis, enrolled in a pregnancy study. CDR3 DNA: TGCGCCATTTCGGGACTGCAGATATCACAGACCTACGAGCAGTACTTC. Translation: CAISGLQISQTYEQYF.